The rows below give T cell receptor beta chains drawn from one sample of a study of blood T cell repertoires in COVID-19. The data were produced by immunoSEQ multiplex PCR, yet TCRdb's version contains in-frame clones alone and is incomplete. Of roughly 60,000 clones in the sample, approximately 80% were seen once. The source material was peripheral blood. The receptors were gathered from a human donor in a cohort sampled during active COVID-19. Both conserved end residues are part of each CDR3. The D gene is left open where the match is weak. Size tells how often a clone was seen (once, few, many) or the class of an expanded clone, and some rows leave it out.

TRBD1	-	TRBV5-1	TRBJ2-3	TGCGCCAGCAGCTTACTACAGGGGGGCACAGATACGCAGTATTTT	CASSLLQGGTDTQYF
TRBD1	once	TRBV9	TRBJ2-1	TGTGCCAGCAGCGGCGGGACAGGGGCTTACAATGAGCAGTTCTTC	CASSGGTGAYNEQFF
-	-	TRBV7-2	TRBJ2-7	TGTGCCAGCAGCCGTCAGGGTAACGAGCAGTACTTC	CASSRQGNEQYF
-	-	TRBV24-1	TRBJ1-4	TGTGCCACCAGTGATTTGCGTGTTCTTAATGAAAAACTGTTTTTT	CATSDLRVLNEKLFF
TRBD2	-	TRBV27	TRBJ2-2	TGTGCCAGCAGTCGGTCAGCGGGGGGATGGAACACCGGGGAGCTGTTTTTT	CASSRSAGGWNTGELFF
-	-	TRBV28	TRBJ1-2	TGTGCCAGCAGTGAGACACACGAAGTATATGGCTACACCTTC	CASSETHEVYGYTF
-	-	TRBV19	TRBJ1-3	TGTGCCAGTAGTATAGGCGGCACCATATATTTT	CASSIGGTIYF
TRBD1	once	TRBV28	TRBJ2-7	TGTGCCAGCAGCTTGGGACAGGCTTCCCTCTACGAGCAGTACTTC	CASSLGQASLYEQYF
-	few	TRBV28	TRBJ1-3	TGTGCCAGCAACCGACACCTCCGCGGAAACACCATATATTTT	CASNRHLRGNTIYF
TRBD1	-	TRBV3-1/TRBV3-2	TRBJ2-3	TGTGCCAGCAGCCCCAGGACAGGGCGGACAGATACGCAGTATTTT	CASSPRTGRTDTQYF
TRBD1	-	TRBV30	TRBJ1-1	TGTGCCTGGAGTAGGACAGGCGTCACTGAAGCTTTCTTT	CAWSRTGVTEAFF
-	-	TRBV7-2	TRBJ1-2	TGTGCCAGCAGCACCGGGACAAATTATGGCTACACCTTC	CASSTGTNYGYTF
-	once	TRBV6-2/TRBV6-3	TRBJ1-2	TGTGCCAGCAGTTACAGGGGAGGCTACACCTTC	CASSYRGGYTF
TRBD1	few	TRBV5-4	TRBJ1-5	TGTGCCAGCAGCCTTCAGGGGGCTCGGCAGCCCCAGCATTTT	CASSLQGARQPQHF
-	-	TRBV5-1	TRBJ1-4	TGCGCCAGCAGCTTGCGGGCAGGGAATGAAAAACTGTTTTTT	CASSLRAGNEKLFF
TRBD1	-	TRBV6-5	TRBJ1-1	TGTGCCAGCAGAACAAGACAGGGTAGAAACACTGAAGCTTTCTTT	CASRTRQGRNTEAFF
-	-	TRBV2	TRBJ2-7	TGTGCCAGCAGTAAAGGGGGGAGGAGCGGCGGAGGGGAGCAGTACTTC	CASSKGGRSGGGEQYF
-	-	TRBV30	TRBJ1-5	TGTGCCTGGGGGAGGGACAATCAGCCCCAGCATTTT	CAWGRDNQPQHF
-	-	TRBV3-1/TRBV3-2	TRBJ1-1	TGTGCCAGCAGCCAAGATCTTAAAGGCTACAGGGCTCGGGCTGAAGCTTTCTTT	CASSQDLKGYRARAEAFF
-	-	TRBV5-1	TRBJ2-5	TGCGCCAGCAGCCATAGGACGGGAGTAGAGACCCAGTACTTC	CASSHRTGVETQYF
TRBD2	-	TRBV5-6	TRBJ2-1	TGTGCCAGCAGCACTGAGGGGCTAGCGGGCAATGAGCAGTTCTTC	CASSTEGLAGNEQFF
-	-	TRBV4-1	TRBJ2-7	TGCGCCAGCAGCCAAGATCCCCCGGCGGGGTCCGGGGAGCAGTACTTC	CASSQDPPAGSGEQYF
-	few	TRBV27	TRBJ2-7	TGTGCCAGCACTCATTTGGATGGAGTTCCCTACGAGCAGTACTTC	CASTHLDGVPYEQYF
TRBD1	-	TRBV2	TRBJ2-2	TGTGCCAGCAGTGAAGCGGGACAGGATAACACCGGGGAGCTGTTTTTT	CASSEAGQDNTGELFF
TRBD2	-	TRBV5-1	TRBJ2-3	TGCGCCAGCAGCTTTGCTAGCGGCGGTGCAGATACGCAGTATTTT	CASSFASGGADTQYF
-	-	TRBV25-1	TRBJ2-7	TGTGCCAGCAGTGAATTCGGTTCCACCTACGAGCAGTACTTC	CASSEFGSTYEQYF
-	-	TRBV25-1	TRBJ2-1	TGTGCCAGCAGTGAGCACTCCTTTTTGGGGAGTGAGCAGTTCTTC	CASSEHSFLGSEQFF
-	-	TRBV19	TRBJ1-2	TGTGCCAGTAGTAGTGGGCAGAAGGGAGGGCCCTTCGGCTATGGCTACACCTTC	CASSSGQKGGPFGYGYTF
TRBD2	-	TRBV6-6	TRBJ2-5	TGTGCCAGCAGTTACTCGATCGGGGGGGAGACCCAGTACTTC	CASSYSIGGETQYF
-	-	TRBV9	TRBJ1-3	TGTGCCAGCAGCGTCACAGACTCTGGAAACACCATATATTTT	CASSVTDSGNTIYF
-	-	TRBV3-1/TRBV3-2	TRBJ2-7	TGTGCCAGCAGCCTCCGTTGGGAGTCCGCCTACGAGCAGTACTTC	CASSLRWESAYEQYF
-	-	TRBV2	TRBJ1-5	TGTGCCAGCAGGACAGAACTGAATCAGCCCCAGCATTTT	CASRTELNQPQHF
TRBD1	-	TRBV29-1	TRBJ1-1	TGCAGCGTTGACGTTGACAGGGGGAAGGCTTTCTTT	CSVDVDRGKAFF
TRBD1	once	TRBV3-1/TRBV3-2	TRBJ2-2	TGTGCCAGCAGCCGGGACAGGGATTTTGGCGGGGAGCTGTTTTTT	CASSRDRDFGGELFF
-	once	TRBV6-2/TRBV6-3	TRBJ1-6	TGTGCCAGCAGTTACTCGATATTAGGGGTTTCACCCCTCCACTTT	CASSYSILGVSPLHF
TRBD2	-	TRBV6-5	TRBJ2-1	TGTGCCAGCAGTTACGTGAGGACTAGCGGGAACAATGAGCAGTTCTTC	CASSYVRTSGNNEQFF
-	few	TRBV5-5	TRBJ1-5	TGTGCCAGCAGCTTGGAGCGACAGGTCACTCAGCCCCAGCATTTT	CASSLERQVTQPQHF
-	-	TRBV4-1	TRBJ2-2	TGCGCCAGCAGCCAACGATACGCGGGACGAACGAACACCGGGGAGCTGTTTTTT	CASSQRYAGRTNTGELFF
-	-	TRBV5-1	TRBJ2-6	TGCGCCAGCAGCGGCGGGTCCCGCTCTGGGGCCAACGTCCTGACTTTC	CASSGGSRSGANVLTF
-	-	TRBV5-1	TRBJ2-3	TGCGCCAGCAGCTTGGCACAGCTCTCCACAGATACGCAGTATTTT	CASSLAQLSTDTQYF
TRBD2	-	TRBV4-1	TRBJ2-5	TGCGCCAGCAGCCAGTACAGAGGACTAGCGGGAGGGGGAGAGACCCAGTACTTC	CASSQYRGLAGGGETQYF
TRBD1	-	TRBV11-3	TRBJ1-1	TGTGCCAGCAGCTTAACAGGGGTCACTGAAGCTTTCTTT	CASSLTGVTEAFF
-	-	TRBV18	TRBJ2-7	TGTGCCAGCTCACCAGAGCGGCATCGGGAGCAGTACTTC	CASSPERHREQYF
TRBD1	once	TRBV7-2	TRBJ2-1	TGTGCCAGCAGCACGGACAGGGCCAATGAGCAGTTCTTC	CASSTDRANEQFF
-	-	TRBV7-2	TRBJ2-7	TGTGCCAGCAGCTCCTATCCGCGGGGACAGAGCTCCTACGAGCAGTACTTC	CASSSYPRGQSSYEQYF
-	-	TRBV27	TRBJ2-2	TGTGCCAGCAGCTCAGGGGTGGAGCTGTTTTTT	CASSSGVELFF
-	-	TRBV28	TRBJ1-2	TGTGCCAGCAGTTCAGAAGTAAACCGATTCCTGTTCTATGGCTACACCTTC	CASSSEVNRFLFYGYTF
-	-	TRBV7-2	TRBJ1-2	TGTGCCAGCAGCTTAGGGTCAGCTAACTATGGCTACACCTTC	CASSLGSANYGYTF
-	-	TRBV7-2	TRBJ2-3	TGTGCCAGCAGCTGGGGGACTCTCGGGCCGCAGTATTTT	CASSWGTLGPQYF